This T cell receptor beta chain was sequenced for a study of shared clonotypes between healthy human individuals (dated by TCRdb to about 2020). General notes on the study: The cohort comprised two women and a few men aged 18 to 49 years. For each donor, CD4 naive and CD4 memory were each given three plates, CD8 naive was given two plates, and CD8 memory was given one plate. Blood TCR repertoires of about 5 healthy adults were deeply sequenced to estimate repertoire size and the extent of clonotype sharing between individuals. To increase sequencing depth and limit assay-specific biases, different laboratories used diverse techniques to prepare libraries and sequence TCR repertoires. Per donor, leukapheresis produced somewhere between about 0.94 and 9.5 billion PBMCs.

Including cysteine and phenylalanine, the CDR3 has 16 amino acids. Only the CDR3 part of the read is kept: 48 bases, read in frame from the first base. Taken from the germline V gene, the CDR1 and CDR2 loops are SGDLS and YYNGEE. V loses 0 bases of germline sequence and J loses 1 base, and the interval between the two ends is 12 bases. TCR CDR3 regions were amplified from genomic DNA by multiplex PCR using the deep immunoSEQ assay. Genomic DNA extracted from each cell subset was distributed evenly over all wells of several immunoSEQ 96-well plates, and each plate served as one replicate. For sorted subsets, approximately 190 ng of genomic DNA, equivalent to around 31,000 T cell genomes, went into each replicate PCR. The purified libraries were quantified using a Qubit 3.0 fluorometer, sized with a Bioanalyzer 2100, and then quantified again using the KAPA Library Quantification kit. A separate single-read 150-cycle Illumina NextSeq 550 flow cell was used to sequence each immunoSEQ 96-well plate. The published analysis was carried out like this. Because only junctional sequences without quality scores were contained in the immunoSEQ output, filtering matching that applied to full-length reads could not be performed. To assign V/J genes and CDR3, sequences were annotated using PyIR, a Python wrapper for IgBLAST v1.9, with IMGT germline references. Reads were filtered out if the reads had weak V/J assignments (E-value above 1e-6), no CDR3, stop codons, out-of-frame junctions, or ambiguous translated residues. V3J clonotypes were defined as sequences sharing the same inferred V gene, J gene, and CDR3 amino acid sequence. Percentage overlap between repertoires was computed as shared unique clonotypes divided by the size of the smaller repertoire. Repertoire richness was assessed with RTK rarefaction, the Chao1 estimator, and Recon v2.1 estimates of unobserved clonotypes. For all TCRbeta clonotypes obtained by the gDNA method from a few donors, generation probabilities were computed with OLGA. TCRdb stores this immuneACCESS table with in-frame sequences only. Part of the clones is absent; in the studies checked, under half of the shortfall reflects unresolved V genes, and no reason is known for the rest. V, J and clone size are those of that table, while D and trimming were read from the DNA. The sample profile shows 2 million to 2.5 million clones; around 95% of them were found once. In total, the top ten clones hold roughly 0.13% of the sample.

The donors were healthy, HIV-negative adults who had no recently reported acute infections or vaccinations. All donors were Caucasian adults living in Nashville, Tennessee, USA. Magnetic negative selection was used to enrich CD4+ T cells, after which naive cells were positively selected on CD45RA and the negative fraction became the memory subset. Blood was obtained by leukapheresis, after which PBMCs were separated by Ficoll-Histopaque density gradient centrifugation and cryopreserved in liquid nitrogen vapor phase. Analytical flow cytometry was used to check the purity and quantity of every magnetically sorted T cell population. From each sorted fraction, genomic DNA was isolated and quantified by UV absorbance on a Nanodrop 2000c. The research as a whole found: Pairwise subsampling indicated that sequencing depth was expected to affect the degree of clonotype sharing among donors. Because the study included only a small number of donors, the genetic and exposure-history diversity represented was limited. Even with the large sequencing depth, rarefaction of the sorted-subset datasets indicated that sequencing was incomplete. Sharing across a handful of donors was observed for roughly 5.4% of naive CD4, over 3% of naive CD8, roughly 2.4% of memory CD4, and roughly 0.43% of memory CD8 clonotypes. Sampling was restricted to blood, and TCR repertoires in tissue are likely to differ from TCR repertoires in blood. Naive subsets generally had larger estimated clonotype richness than memory subsets. Higher generation probabilities were observed for clonotypes shared by all four sorted-subset donors than for non-shared clonotypes.

Comment on this clone: No antigen is known for it. Base-call qualities are not available, and no considerably larger clone is one nucleotide away.

This TCR derives from a man aged 18 to 30 in good health. The sequencing sample was made of naive CD4+ T cells sorted from blood. According to the study, the label for this sample's cell subset or site signals: CD45RA+ positively selected. The V and J genes are TRBV9 and TRBJ2-3, and possibly TRBD1, on 5 matching bases. The sequenced DNA is TGTGCCAGCAGCGTAGAGGCGGCCAGGGGCACAGATACGCAGTATTTT. The resulting protein is CASSVEAARGTDTQYF.